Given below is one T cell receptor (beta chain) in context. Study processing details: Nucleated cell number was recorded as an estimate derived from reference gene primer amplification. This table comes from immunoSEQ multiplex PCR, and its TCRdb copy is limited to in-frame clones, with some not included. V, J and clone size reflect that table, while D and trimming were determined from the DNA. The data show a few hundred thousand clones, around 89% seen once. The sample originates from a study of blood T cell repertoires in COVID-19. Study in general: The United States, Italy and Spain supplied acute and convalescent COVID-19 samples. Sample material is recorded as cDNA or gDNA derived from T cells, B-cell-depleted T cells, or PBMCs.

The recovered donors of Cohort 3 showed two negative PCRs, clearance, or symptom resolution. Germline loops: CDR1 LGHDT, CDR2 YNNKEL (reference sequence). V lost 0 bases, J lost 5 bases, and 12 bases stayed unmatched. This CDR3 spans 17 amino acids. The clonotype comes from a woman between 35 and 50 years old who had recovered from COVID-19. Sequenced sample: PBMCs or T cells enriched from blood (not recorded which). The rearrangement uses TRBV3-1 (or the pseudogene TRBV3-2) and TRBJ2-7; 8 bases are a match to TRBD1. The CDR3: CASSQDRGGRGRDEQYF. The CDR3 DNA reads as TGTGCCAGCAGCCAAGATCGGGGAGGCAGGGGGCGTGACGAGCAGTACTTC.